One and the same sample provided the 10 T cell receptor beta chains below, sequenced in a study of shared clonotypes between healthy human individuals (dated by TCRdb to 2020 to 2022). The method behind the library was the immunoSEQ multiplex PCR assay. The table was pulled from immuneACCESS by TCRdb, which kept in-frame rearrangements only. Such tables lose some clones; where checked, under half of the loss comes from unresolved V genes, and the rest has no known cause. The sample records some 2,400,000 clones, 90% to 96% of which are singletons. Roughly 0.13% of the sample is taken by the ten largest. Sequencing was performed on naive CD4+ T cells sorted from blood. Reading the label with the study, this specimen's cell subset or site is: CD45RA+ positively selected. Receptors originate from a man aged 18 to 30 in good health.

As DNA, the CDR3 is TGTGCCAGCAGCTTAAGGAGACTCACCATGAACACTGAAGCTTTCTTT. It yields the protein CASSLRRLTMNTEAFF. The chain uses TRBV11-2 and TRBJ1-1; D gene unclear. This CDR3 is built from 16 residues. Trimming took off 2 bases at V and 0 bases at J, with 13 bases between the two ends. From germline, CDR1 is SGHAT and CDR2 FQNNGV. Together with reference TRBV11-2 and TRBJ1-1, the CDR3 gives the full variable domain: EAGVAQSPRYKIIEKRQSVAFWCNPISGHATLYWYQQILGQGPKLLIQFQNNGVVDDSQLPKDRFSAERLKGVDSTLKIQPAKLEDSAVYLCASSLRRLTMNTEAFFGQGTRLTVV.

The chain joins TRBV7-2 to TRBJ2-1; 9 nucleotides line up with TRBD2. Germline values: CDR1 SGHTA, CDR2 FQGNSA. Trimming took 5 bases from V and 6 from J; bases not matched to a gene: 11. The length of the CDR3 is 16 residues. This chain's CDR3 is CASSPSGLAGLNEQFF. The CDR3 DNA reads TGTGCCAGCAGCCCATCAGGGCTAGCGGGACTCAATGAGCAGTTCTTC.

This rearrangement joins TRBV10-3 to TRBJ2-3, with 8 bases lining up with TRBD2. The CDR3 runs 14 residues. Germline V gene lookup returns CDR1 ENHRY and CDR2 SYGVKD. With V trimmed by 6 bases and J by 2 bases, 4 bases remained unmatched. The CDR3 protein is CAISLGGATDTQYF. The CDR3 nucleotides read TGTGCCATCAGCCTCGGGGGGGCCACAGATACGCAGTATTTT.

The CDR3 region has the DNA TGCGCCAGCAGGGTAACCGGGACTTTAGGAGAGACCCAGTACTTC. As protein: CASRVTGTLGETQYF. J is TRBJ2-5 and V is TRBV5-1, with D maybe TRBD2 (6 bases). Trimming shortened V by 5 bases and J by 4 bases, and 18 bases separated the two germline ends. CDR3 length equals 15 residues. Germline CDR1 reads SGHRS; CDR2 reads YFSETQ.

This chain joins TRBV19 and TRBJ1-5, with 9 bases that match TRBD1. This CDR3 contains 15 residues. Germline CDR1 LNHDA, CDR2 SQIVND (reference sequence). V was pared by 5 bases and J by 2 bases, with 4 bases of the junction left unmatched. The DNA of the CDR3 is TGTGCCAGTAGTCGACAGGGGGAAGGCAATCAGCCCCAGCATTTT. It translates to CASSRQGEGNQPQHF.

This clone occurred a few times. This chain links TRBV27 with TRBJ2-2; D uncertain. V was pared by 0 bases and J by 15 bases, with 8 bases between. From germline, CDR1 is MNHEY and CDR2 SMNVEV (reference sequence). The CDR3 loop spans 11 amino acids. CDR3 loop: CASSLSGKVFF. CDR3 coding DNA: TGTGCCAGCAGTTTATCGGGGAAGGTGTTTTTT.

V is TRBV18 and J is TRBJ1-2; 9 bases fit TRBD1. Germline CDR1 and CDR2: KGHSH and LQKENI. J gave up 8 bases and V 2 bases, and 3 bases lay outside the gene matches. This CDR3 spans 13 amino acids. For the CDR3, the DNA is TGTGCCAGCTCACCAGGACAGGGGAGGGGCTACACCTTC. Translating it yields CASSPGQGRGYTF.

To note about this clone: The same CDR3 arises from other DNA sequences in this sample as well. The CDR3 is CASSVEGRGTDTQYF. The CDR3 DNA is TGTGCCAGCAGCGTAGAAGGGAGGGGCACAGATACGCAGTATTTT. The rearrangement joins TRBV9 to TRBJ2-3, with 7 bases fitting TRBD2. V lost 0 bases to trimming and J lost 1 base; unmatched junction nucleotides: 2. The length of the CDR3 is 15 residues. The V gene's germline CDR1 is SGDLS and CDR2 YYNGEE.

The chain carries TRBV2 and TRBJ2-5, with D unclear. V gave up 1 base and J gave up 4 bases, with 16 bases separating them. The CDR3 is made up of 16 amino acids. Looked up from germline, CDR1 is SNHLY and CDR2 is FYNNEI. The CDR3 sequence is CASSEVKPFTPETQYF. CDR3 in DNA: TGTGCCAGCAGTGAAGTAAAACCTTTCACCCCAGAGACCCAGTACTTC.

The gene calls are TRBV18 and TRBJ2-7; D ambiguous. Trimming removed 0 bases at V and 2 bases at J, with 11 bases between. The germline CDR1 and CDR2 sequences are KGHSH and LQKENI. The CDR3 runs to 15 residues. CDR3 coding DNA: TGTGCCAGCTCACCACCGAACACGGATGCCTACGAGCAGTACTTC. Translating gives CASSPPNTDAYEQYF.